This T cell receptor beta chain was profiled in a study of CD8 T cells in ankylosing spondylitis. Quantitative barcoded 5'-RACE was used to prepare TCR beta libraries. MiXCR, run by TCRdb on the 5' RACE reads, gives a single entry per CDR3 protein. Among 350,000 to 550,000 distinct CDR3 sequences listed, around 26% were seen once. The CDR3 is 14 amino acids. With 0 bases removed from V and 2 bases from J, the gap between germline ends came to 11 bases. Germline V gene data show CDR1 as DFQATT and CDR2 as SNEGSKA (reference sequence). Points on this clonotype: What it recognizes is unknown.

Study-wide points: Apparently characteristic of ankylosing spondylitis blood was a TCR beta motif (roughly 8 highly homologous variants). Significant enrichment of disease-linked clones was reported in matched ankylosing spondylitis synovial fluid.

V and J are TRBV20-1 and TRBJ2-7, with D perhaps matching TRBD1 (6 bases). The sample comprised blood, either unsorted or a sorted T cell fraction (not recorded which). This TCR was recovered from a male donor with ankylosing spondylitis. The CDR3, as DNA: TGCAGTGCTAGAGATGGGGGCCCCCCCTACGAGCAGTACTTC. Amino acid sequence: CSARDGGPPYEQYF.